The 11 T cell receptor beta chains listed next were all sequenced from one sample in a study of regulatory T cells in long-lasting Graves disease. In building TCR beta libraries, iRepertoire HTBI primers were used together with Arm-PCR of CDR3 regions. TCRdb ran MiXCR on the multiplex PCR reads and lists one entry per CDR3 protein. This table holds hundreds of thousands of distinct CDR3 sequences, about 22% found once. Time point denoted: persistent/refractory GD, antithyroid drugs over 5 years with positive TRAb. PBMC RNA was the source of the TCR library. Sequences were derived from peripheral blood mononuclear cells (PBMCs), sampled when the disease was refractory, from a patient treated with antithyroid drugs. The receptors here all came from a female donor with Graves disease.

This clonotype was observed many times. This sequence joins TRBV20-1 and TRBJ2-5; D is unclear. Between the trimmed V and J ends, which lost 3 bases and 2 bases, there was a span of 7 bases. This CDR3 has 12 amino acids. Germline V gene data show CDR1 as DFQATT and CDR2 as SNEGSKA (reference sequence). The CDR3 DNA reads TGCAGTGCTAGCCGAGGACAAGAGACCCAGTACTTC. Protein: CSASRGQETQYF.

This clonotype was seen only a few times. The genes are TRBV7-9 and TRBJ1-6, with 7 bases aligning to TRBD1. Germline CDR1 and CDR2: SEHNR and FQNEAQ (reference sequence). V lost 7 bases to trimming and J lost 8 bases; unmatched junction nucleotides: 8. CDR3 size: 14 residues. For the CDR3, the DNA is TGTGCCAGCAAGGGAGACAGGGAATATTCACCCCTCCACTTT. Encoded protein: CASKGDREYSPLHF.

There are a few counts of this clonotype. This rearrangement joins TRBV20-1 to TRBJ2-2; D remains unclear. Germline values: CDR1 DFQATT, CDR2 SNEGSKA (reference sequence). V dropped 6 bases and J dropped 2 bases, with 10 bases sitting between them. The CDR3 loop spans 13 amino acids. The CDR3 reads CSADSANTGELFF. The CDR3 nucleotides read TGCAGTGCCGACTCGGCCAACACCGGGGAGCTGTTTTTT.

This clonotype was seen ten or more times. V gene TRBV30 combines with J gene TRBJ1-4, with no clear D. In germline, CDR1 is GTSNPN, CDR2 SVGIG (reference sequence). The CDR3 covers 12 residues. Trimming left V 4 bases short and J 7 bases short, with 10 bases between. DNA for the CDR3: TGTGCCTGGACTTCCGGACGTGAAAAACTGTTTTTT. Protein sequence: CAWTSGREKLFF. The complete variable domain, with remaining parts taken from reference TRBV30 and TRBJ1-4, reads SQTIHQWPATLVQPVGSPLSLECTVEGTSNPNLYWYRQAAGRGLQLLFYSVGIGQISSEVPQNLSASRPQDRQFILSSKKLLLSDSGFYLCAWTSGREKLFFGSGTQLSVL.

This clonotype showed up many times. The V and J genes are TRBV6-1 and TRBJ1-2; 7 bases agree with TRBD1. V was clipped by 3 bases and J by 4 bases; unmatched bases: 5. This CDR3 comprises 14 residues. The germline gives CDR1 MNHNS, CDR2 SASEGT. The CDR3 here is CASSEDGQAYGYTF. CDR3 DNA: TGTGCCAGCAGTGAGGATGGACAGGCCTATGGCTACACCTTC.

Note on this clonotype: With a much larger clone just one base away, this may be a read error. The chain uses TRBV6-1 and TRBJ1-5, with D tentatively TRBD1 (6 bases). In germline, CDR1 is MNHNS, CDR2 SASEGT. This CDR3 has 15 amino acids. Between the trimmed V and J ends, which lost 3 bases and 4 bases, there was a span of 13 bases. The CDR3 loop is CASSELQGENQPQHF. CDR3 nucleotides: TGTGCCAGCAGTGAGCTACAGGGCGAAAATCAGCCCCAGCATTTT.

V gene TRBV28 combines with J gene TRBJ1-2, with TRBD1 matching 8 bases. V shed 5 bases, J shed 2 bases, and the junction held 10 bases outside the gene matches. CDR3 length: 16 residues. Germline V CDR1 and CDR2: MDHEN, SYDVKM. Here the CDR3 reads CASSQTLRGPNYGYTF. CDR3 nucleotide sequence: TGTGCCAGCAGTCAGACACTCAGGGGGCCGAACTATGGCTACACCTTC.

This clonotype has a count of ten or more. The V and J genes are TRBV12-3 or TRBV12-4 and TRBJ1-1, with D uncertain. The CDR3 runs 13 residues. V lost 7 bases to trimming and J lost 1 base, with 10 bases between them. The CDR3 coding sequence is TGTGCCAGCAACTTAAATGGGAACACTGAAGCTTTCTTT. This translates into CASNLNGNTEAFF.

The V call is TRBV20-1, the J call TRBJ2-2; 11 nucleotides align to TRBD1. Germline CDR1 and CDR2: DFQATT and SNEGSKA (reference sequence). Trimming at V came to 0 bases and at J to 4 bases, leaving 4 bases not matched to a gene. The CDR3 runs to 16 residues. The CDR3 DNA reads TGCAGTGCTAGAGATTCGGGGACAGGGGGCACCGGGGAGCTGTTTTTT. Translating it yields CSARDSGTGGTGELFF.

The chain is built from TRBV20-1 and TRBJ2-2; perhaps TRBD1 as D (6 bases). V was pared by 0 bases and J by 6 bases, with 20 bases between. CDR3 length equals 17 residues. Germline CDR1 DFQATT, CDR2 SNEGSKA (reference sequence). The CDR3 is CSARDRAYDRSSGELFF. CDR3 DNA sequence: TGCAGTGCTAGAGATCGCGCCTACGACAGGAGCTCCGGGGAGCTGTTTTTT.

This clonotype came up a few times. The chain has TRBV27 and TRBJ1-3; unclear D gene. V was pared by 10 bases and J by 4 bases, with 11 bases between. This CDR3 region has 12 residues. Per germline, CDR1 MNHEY and CDR2 SMNVEV (reference sequence). CDR3 coding DNA: TGTGCCACTTCGGGCGGGGGAAACACCATATATTTT. This translates into CATSGGGNTIYF.